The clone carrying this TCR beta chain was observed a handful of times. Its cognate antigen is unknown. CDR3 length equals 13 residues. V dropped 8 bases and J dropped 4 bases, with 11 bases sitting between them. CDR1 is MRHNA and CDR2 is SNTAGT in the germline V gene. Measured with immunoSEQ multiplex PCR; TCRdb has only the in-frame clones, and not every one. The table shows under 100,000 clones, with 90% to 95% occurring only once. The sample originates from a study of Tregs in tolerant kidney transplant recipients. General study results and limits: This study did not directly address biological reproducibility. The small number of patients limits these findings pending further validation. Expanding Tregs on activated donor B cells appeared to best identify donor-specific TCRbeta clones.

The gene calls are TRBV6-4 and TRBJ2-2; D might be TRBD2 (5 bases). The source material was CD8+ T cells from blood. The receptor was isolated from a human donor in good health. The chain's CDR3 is CASEGPTTGELFF. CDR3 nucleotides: TGTGCCAGCGAGGGCCCGACCACCGGGGAGCTGTTTTTT.